The T cell receptor (beta chain) described here comes from a study of T cells in women clearing cervical HPV infection. About the research overall: Cases were women with histologically confirmed HPV16-related CIN3 or worse, including a couple of invasive cancers. Blood came at first lesion visit for cases, post-clearance for controls. Cases' blood sampling followed lesion detection by median roughly 160 days (90 to 200). With HLA typing for only a few women, HLA confounding remains possible.

Points on this clone: The read terminates 3 residues before the CDR3 end, so the remaining end is supplied by the germline J gene.

The length of the CDR3 is 15 residues. The germline V gene encodes CDR1 SGHTA and CDR2 FQGNSA. Measured with immunoSEQ multiplex PCR; TCRdb has only the in-frame clones, and not every one. Here the sample table reports roughly 28,000 clones. This receptor was identified in a woman aged 18 to 75 with a cervical HPV16 infection that either progressed to CIN3+ or cleared (not recorded which). The V call is TRBV7-2, the J call TRBJ1-2; D may be TRBD1 (5 bases). Source material: blood buffy coat. The CDR3 loop reads CASSLGQTWMDDYTF. The part of the CDR3 DNA that was read is TGTGCCAGCAGCTTAGGACAGACCTGGATGGATGAC.